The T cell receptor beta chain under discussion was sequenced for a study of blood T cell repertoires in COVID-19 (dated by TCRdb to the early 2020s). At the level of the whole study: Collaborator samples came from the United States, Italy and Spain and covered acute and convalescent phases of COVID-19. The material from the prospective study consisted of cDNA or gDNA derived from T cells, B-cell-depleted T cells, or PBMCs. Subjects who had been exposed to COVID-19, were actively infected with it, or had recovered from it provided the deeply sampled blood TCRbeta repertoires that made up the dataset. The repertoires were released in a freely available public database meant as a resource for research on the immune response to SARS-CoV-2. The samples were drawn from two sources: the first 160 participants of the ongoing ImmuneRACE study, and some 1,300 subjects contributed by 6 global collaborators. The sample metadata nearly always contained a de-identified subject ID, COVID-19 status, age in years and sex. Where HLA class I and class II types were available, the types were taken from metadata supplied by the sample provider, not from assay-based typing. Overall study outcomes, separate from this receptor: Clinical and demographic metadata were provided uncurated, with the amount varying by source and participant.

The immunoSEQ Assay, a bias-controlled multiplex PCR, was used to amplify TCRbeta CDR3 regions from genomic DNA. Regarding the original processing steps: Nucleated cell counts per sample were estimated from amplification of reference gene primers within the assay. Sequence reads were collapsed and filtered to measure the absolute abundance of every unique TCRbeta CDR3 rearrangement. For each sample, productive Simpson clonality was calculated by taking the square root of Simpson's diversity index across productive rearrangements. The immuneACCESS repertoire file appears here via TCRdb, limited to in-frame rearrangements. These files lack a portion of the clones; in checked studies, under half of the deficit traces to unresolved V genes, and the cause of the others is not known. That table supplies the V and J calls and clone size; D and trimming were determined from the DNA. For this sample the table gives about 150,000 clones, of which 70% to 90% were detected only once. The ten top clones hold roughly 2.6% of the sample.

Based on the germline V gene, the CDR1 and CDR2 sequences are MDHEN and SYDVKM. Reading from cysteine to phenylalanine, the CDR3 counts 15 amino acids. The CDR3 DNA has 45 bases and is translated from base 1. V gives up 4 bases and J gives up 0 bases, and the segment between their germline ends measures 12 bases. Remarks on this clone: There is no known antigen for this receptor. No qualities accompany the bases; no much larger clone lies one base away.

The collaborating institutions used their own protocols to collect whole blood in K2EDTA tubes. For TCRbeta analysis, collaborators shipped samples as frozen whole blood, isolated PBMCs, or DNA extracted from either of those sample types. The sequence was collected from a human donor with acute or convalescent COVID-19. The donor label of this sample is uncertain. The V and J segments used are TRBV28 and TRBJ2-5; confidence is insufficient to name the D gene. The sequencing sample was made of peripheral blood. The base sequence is TGTGCCAGCAGTTCCCCCGGTAGTAACCAAGAGACCCAGTACTTC. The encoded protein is CASSSPGSNQETQYF.